The text below deals with one T cell receptor beta chain. Antigen: not known. The data derive from a study of vaccination and CD4 T cells after COVID-19. Study-wide results and caveats: A nonsignificant median increase from approximately 23 to 38 SARS-CoV-2-reactive clonotypes was observed. Median roughly 86% of reactive clones detected in convalescent patients emerged only post-vaccination.

MiXCR, applied by TCRdb to the PCR reads, yields one record per CDR3 protein. Of roughly 14,000 distinct CDR3 sequences in the sample, 69% are singletons; the top ten hold approximately 1.1%. The source of this sequence is a human donor who had recovered from COVID-19. The specimen was CD4+ T cells from blood, collected after SARS-CoV-2 vaccination.

The CDR3 loop is CASERGSTDTQYF. The CDR3 DNA reads TGTGCCAGCGAACGGGGTAGCACAGATACGCAGTATTTT. The J gene is TRBJ2-3, the V gene TRBV6-2 or TRBV6-3, with D possibly TRBD2 on 5 matching bases. The V gene lost 8 bases and the J gene lost 0 bases, with 9 bases spanning the gap. This CDR3 comprises 13 residues. Germline CDR1 is MNHEY and CDR2 is SVGEGT.